These 24 T cell receptor beta chains were sequenced from one sample in a study of shared clonotypes between healthy human individuals. Measured with immunoSEQ multiplex PCR; TCRdb has only the in-frame clones, and not every one. The sample carries about 1.5 million clones, roughly 96% recorded once. Sequencing used naive CD4+ T cells sorted from blood. The subset denotes: CD45RA+ positively selected. The receptors here all came from a young man in good health.

V and J are TRBV25-1 and TRBJ2-1; 8 bases agree with TRBD2. V lost 8 bases and J lost 9; bases outside the gene matches: 9. The CDR3 sequence is 13 residues long. Germline lookup yields CDR1 MGHDK and CDR2 SYGVNS. CDR3 loop: CASSILAGGEQFF. The CDR3 DNA reads TGTGCCAGCTCAATACTCGCGGGAGGTGAGCAGTTCTTC.

The V and J genes are TRBV7-2 and TRBJ2-6; 10 bases line up with TRBD1. The germline CDR1 and CDR2 sequences are SGHTA and FQGNSA. The CDR3 has 17 residues. The ends lost 1 base at V and 3 bases at J; junction bases unmatched: 3. The CDR3 DNA follows: TGTGCCAGCAGCTTAGGACAGGGGGCACTTGGGGCCAACGTCCTGACTTTC. Residues: CASSLGQGALGANVLTF.

The gene calls are TRBV2 and TRBJ2-7, with TRBD1 matching over 9 bases. The CDR3 has 16 residues. The germline CDR1 and CDR2 sequences are SNHLY and FYNNEI. J lost 7 bases, V lost 4 bases, and 14 bases had no gene match. CDR3 in amino acids: CASSGSGTGMFWEQYF. CDR3 bases: TGTGCCAGCAGTGGTTCTGGGACAGGGATGTTTTGGGAGCAGTACTTC.

This clone is a singleton in its sample. The rearrangement links TRBV2 to TRBJ1-5; D gene ambiguous. CDR1 is SNHLY, CDR2 FYNNEI, per germline. V gave up 8 bases and J gave up 4 bases, with 27 bases separating them. CDR3 length equals 18 residues. CDR3 in amino acids: CASADDHPSPLINQPQHF. The CDR3 coding sequence is TGTGCCAGCGCCGATGACCACCCCAGCCCACTTATTAATCAGCCCCAGCATTTT.

The chain is built from TRBV11-2 and TRBJ2-1; 8 nucleotides line up with TRBD2. Germline CDR1 is SGHAT and CDR2 is FQNNGV. CDR3 size: 14 residues. J lost 8 bases, V lost 4 bases, and 7 bases had no gene match. CDR3 residues: CASSSTRLAHEQFF. The CDR3 nucleotides read TGTGCCAGCAGCTCGACGAGACTAGCGCATGAGCAGTTCTTC.

The gene calls are TRBV7-3 and TRBJ2-5; D not certain. The V and J ends lost 0 bases and 9 bases respectively, with 11 bases between them. This CDR3 spans 13 amino acids. The germline V gene has CDR1 SGHTA and CDR2 FQGTGA. CDR3 amino acids: CASSLTARTSQYF. CDR3 nucleotide sequence: TGTGCCAGCAGCTTAACGGCCAGGACGTCCCAGTACTTC.

This sequence joins TRBV9 and TRBJ1-5; maybe TRBD1 (6 bases). Germline V gene sequence: CDR1 SGDLS, CDR2 YYNGEE. Trimming pared 0 bases from V and 3 bases from J, leaving 13 bases between. The CDR3 spans 16 residues. The CDR3 coding sequence is TGTGCCAGCAGCGTAGATGGGGGGCCGAACAATCAGCCCCAGCATTTT. Translated: CASSVDGGPNNQPQHF.

CDR3 loop: CASSFRDKHSYEQYF. Written as DNA, the CDR3 is TGTGCCAGCTCATTTCGGGACAAACACTCCTACGAGCAGTACTTC. The rearrangement uses TRBV18 and TRBJ2-7; maybe TRBD1 (6 bases). V was pared by 5 bases and J by 0 bases, with 14 bases between. Germline V gene sequence: CDR1 KGHSH, CDR2 LQKENI. The CDR3 runs to 15 residues.

This clone was seen just once. This chain uses TRBV2 with TRBJ2-7, with TRBD2 matching over 8 bases. Germline V gene data show CDR1 as SNHLY and CDR2 as FYNNEI. With 8 bases clipped from V and 6 bases from J, the junction kept 12 bases outside the gene matches. The CDR3 sequence is 14 residues long. CDR3 protein: CASQRESQSGEQYF. CDR3 DNA sequence: TGTGCCAGCCAGCGGGAGAGCCAAAGTGGCGAGCAGTACTTC. Filled out from reference TRBV2 and TRBJ2-7, the complete variable domain reads EPEVTQTPSHQVTQMGQEVILRCVPISNHLYFYWYRQILGQKVEFLVSFYNNEISEKSEIFDDQFSVERPDGSNFTLKIRSTKLEDSAMYFCASQRESQSGEQYFGPGTRLTVT.

This chain links TRBV27 with TRBJ2-3; 11 bases match TRBD2. Trimming took 4 bases from V and 4 from J; bases not matched to a gene: 16. The CDR3 spans 19 residues. Germline CDR1 MNHEY, CDR2 SMNVEV (reference sequence). CDR3 coding DNA: TGTGCCAGCAGTTATTCGGTTAGAAGTAGCGGGAGGGGGGCAGATACGCAGTATTTT. It translates to CASSYSVRSSGRGADTQYF.

The chain is built from TRBV28 and TRBJ2-5; no clear D gene. CDR3 length: 13 residues. Germline loops: CDR1 MDHEN, CDR2 SYDVKM. V gave up 3 bases and J gave up 7 bases, with 12 bases separating them. The CDR3 sequence is CASSFGAVGTQYF. CDR3 sequence (DNA): TGTGCCAGCAGTTTCGGCGCCGTCGGGACCCAGTACTTC. The complete variable domain, with remaining parts taken from reference TRBV28 and TRBJ2-5, reads DVKVTQSSRYLVKRTGEKVFLECVQDMDHENMFWYRQDPGLGLRLIYFSYDVKMKEKGDIPEGYSVSREKKERFSLILESASTNQTSMYLCASSFGAVGTQYFGPGTRLLVL.

This clone was observed a single time. The rearrangement uses TRBV27 and TRBJ1-3; D might be TRBD1 (5 bases). Germline-derived CDR1 and CDR2 are MNHEY and SMNVEV (reference sequence). V was shortened by 2 bases and J by 4 bases, with 12 bases between the two germline ends. The CDR3 runs 15 residues. The CDR3 region is CASSLKGQRGNTIYF. DNA of the CDR3: TGTGCCAGCAGTTTAAAGGGGCAGAGGGGAAACACCATATATTTT.

The J gene is TRBJ1-2, the V gene TRBV5-6; TRBD1 might be the D (5 bases). The length of the CDR3 is 13 residues. V gave up 4 bases and J gave up 5 bases, with 12 bases separating them. Per germline, CDR1 SGHDT and CDR2 YYEEEE. DNA for the CDR3: TGTGCCAGCAGCCTGGACATTAGATATGGCTACACCTTC. Protein: CASSLDIRYGYTF.

The chain is built from TRBV5-1 and TRBJ2-1; the match to TRBD1 covers 7 bases. Germline CDR1 is SGHRS and CDR2 is YFSETQ. Germline trimming cut 4 bases from V and 4 bases from J; bases unmatched to any gene: 8. This CDR3 spans 15 amino acids. The CDR3 DNA is TGCGCCAGCAGCAGCGGACAGGAGCTATACAATGAGCAGTTCTTC. It yields the protein CASSSGQELYNEQFF. Supplemented by reference TRBV5-1 and TRBJ2-1, the full variable domain reads KAGVTQTPRYLIKTRGQQVTLSCSPISGHRSVSWYQQTPGQGLQFLFEYFSETQRNKGNFPGRFSGRQFSNSRSEMNVSTLELGDSALYLCASSSGQELYNEQFFGPGTRLTVL.

This clone has a single count. The chain joins TRBV29-1 to TRBJ1-1, with D uncertain. V dropped 3 bases and J dropped 0 bases, with 8 bases sitting between them. Germline loops: CDR1 SQVTM, CDR2 ANQGSEA. This CDR3 has 13 residues. The CDR3 is CSVDNPLNTEAFF. In DNA, the CDR3 is TGCAGCGTTGATAACCCTTTGAACACTGAAGCTTTCTTT.

The V and J genes are TRBV11-3 and TRBJ2-1, with 7 bases that match TRBD2. Germline-derived CDR1 and CDR2 are SGHNT and YENEEA. The J segment lost 6 bases and the V segment lost 1 base, leaving 6 bases of the junction unmatched. The CDR3 has 15 residues. The chain's CDR3 is CASSLGGRPPNEQFF. The CDR3 DNA reads as TGTGCCAGCAGCTTAGGCGGGAGACCCCCCAATGAGCAGTTCTTC.

The chain combines TRBV9 with TRBJ2-3; 7 nucleotides line up with TRBD2. This CDR3 comprises 15 residues. V gave up 0 bases and J gave up 7 bases; unmatched junction bases: 8. Germline CDR1 SGDLS, CDR2 YYNGEE. The CDR3 coding sequence is TGTGCCAGCAGCGTAGCCGGCGAGGGAGGGTATACGCAGTATTTT. Translated: CASSVAGEGGYTQYF.

The chain couples TRBV28 to TRBJ2-3; tentatively, D is TRBD2 (6 bases). The CDR3 contains 14 residues. Deletions cut 2 bases from V and 5 bases from J, with 11 bases between. The germline gives CDR1 MDHEN, CDR2 SYDVKM. Here the CDR3 DNA reads TGTGCCAGCAGTTTACCCCCGGGACTAGATACGCAGTATTTT. Translating it yields CASSLPPGLDTQYF.

CDR3: CASSETSGRALGETQYF. The CDR3 DNA sequence: TGTGCCAGCAGTGAAACTAGCGGGAGGGCCCTCGGAGAGACCCAGTACTTC. V usage is TRBV25-1 and J usage is TRBJ2-5; 13 bases line up with TRBD2. The CDR3 covers 17 residues. The V and J ends lost 2 bases and 4 bases, in that order; junction bases with no gene match: 7. The germline gives CDR1 MGHDK, CDR2 SYGVNS. Filled out from reference TRBV25-1 and TRBJ2-5, the complete variable domain reads EADIYQTPRYLVIGTGKKITLECSQTMGHDKMYWYQQDPGMELHLIHYSYGVNSTEKGDLSSESTVSRIRTEHFPLTLESARPSHTSQYLCASSETSGRALGETQYFGPGTRLLVL.

V usage is TRBV10-2 and J usage is TRBJ1-4; maybe TRBD1 (6 bases). V lost 7 bases to trimming and J lost 0 bases, with 12 bases between them. From germline, CDR1 is WSHSY and CDR2 SAAADI. The CDR3 has 15 residues. The CDR3 loop reads CASTRQVATNEKLFF. The CDR3 nucleotides are TGCGCCAGCACCAGACAGGTTGCAACTAATGAAAAACTGTTTTTT.

V gene TRBV28 combines with J gene TRBJ1-5, with 7 nucleotides matching TRBD1. Germline assignment: CDR1 MDHEN and CDR2 SYDVKM. V lost 2 bases, J lost 6 bases, and 7 bases stayed unmatched. The CDR3 consists of 15 residues. The CDR3 spells CASSLRQGKIQPQHF. The DNA of the CDR3 is TGTGCCAGCAGTTTACGACAGGGAAAGATTCAGCCCCAGCATTTT.

The rearrangement links TRBV9 to TRBJ2-1; D might be TRBD2 (6 bases). The germline V and J ends were trimmed by 1 base and 0 bases, with 11 bases remaining between them. The germline CDR1 and CDR2 sequences are SGDLS and YYNGEE. CDR3 size: 16 residues. CDR3 nucleotides: TGTGCCAGCAGCGTATCGGCGGGACGCTCCTACAATGAGCAGTTCTTC. Its protein product is CASSVSAGRSYNEQFF.

The chain has TRBV27 and TRBJ2-7; 7 positions match TRBD2. CDR3 size: 17 residues. Looked up from germline, CDR1 is MNHEY and CDR2 is SMNVEV (reference sequence). J lost 0 bases, V lost 1 base, and 9 bases had no gene match. CDR3 sequence (DNA): TGTGCCAGCAGTTTATTTGCCGTGACGGGGGGCTCCTACGAGCAGTACTTC. Protein sequence: CASSLFAVTGGSYEQYF.

J is TRBJ2-7 and V is TRBV28; D might be TRBD1 or TRBD2, each matching 6 bases. Germline CDR1 reads MDHEN; CDR2 reads SYDVKM. Trimming took off 3 bases at V and 7 bases at J, with 16 bases between the two ends. This CDR3 comprises 14 residues. CDR3 loop: CASSLYRGRLEQYF. The DNA for the CDR3 is TGTGCCAGCAGTTTGTATAGGGGGAGGTTGGAGCAGTACTTC.